This paragraph covers one TCR beta chain sequence. These data originate in a study of blood T cell repertoires in COVID-19. Sequencing was performed with immunoSEQ multiplex PCR; in TCRdb, only in-frame clones are kept and a portion is missing. There are about 55,000 clones in the sample; roughly 80% occur only once, and more than 4.5% lies in the top ten. The source of this sequence is a human donor in a cohort sampled during active or convalescent COVID-19. Sequenced material: peripheral blood.

This chain's CDR3 is CASSLASQGEEKLFF. As DNA, the CDR3 is TGTGCCAGCAGCTTAGCATCCCAGGGGGAGGAAAAACTGTTTTTT. The rearrangement uses TRBV7-9 and TRBJ1-4, with 7 bases aligning to TRBD1. V shed 0 bases and J 8 bases; nucleotides not matched to a gene: 6. The germline V gene encodes CDR1 SEHNR and CDR2 FQNEAQ (reference sequence). This CDR3 contains 15 residues.